These T cell receptor beta chains were read from a single sample in a study of cytomegalovirus exposure and HLA in healthy donors. Profiled with immunoSEQ multiplex PCR; TCRdb holds only in-frame clones, not every one. This sample has some 130,000 clones, with roughly 80% found just once. Sequencing was carried out using PBMCs. The receptors come from a male donor in good health and CMV-seropositive. The CDR3 runs from the conserved cysteine through the conserved F or W. D genes are given only for firm matches. Clone size is shown for a subset of rows, as once, few, many or a class of expanded clone.

d_gene,v_gene,j_gene,abundance,CDR3aa,CDR3nt
NA,TRBV28,TRBJ2-3,NA,CASSITRTPITDTQYF,TGTGCCAGCAGTATCACCCGGACACCTATCACAGATACGCAGTATTTT
TRBD1,TRBV27,TRBJ1-1,once,CASSLSAGGEGLTTEAFF,TGTGCCAGCAGTTTATCGGCAGGGGGCGAAGGATTGACCACTGAAGCTTTCTTT
TRBD2,TRBV6-6,TRBJ2-7,NA,CASSHLGDYRSYEQYF,TGTGCCAGCAGCCACTTAGGGGACTATCGGTCCTACGAGCAGTACTTC
TRBD2,TRBV28,TRBJ2-7,once,CASSSLGLAGVGNEQYF,TGTGCCAGCAGTTCCCTGGGACTAGCGGGAGTCGGGAACGAGCAGTACTTC
TRBD1,TRBV29-1,TRBJ1-2,few,CSAYRGSGYTF,TGCAGCGCGTACAGGGGCTCTGGCTACACCTTC
TRBD1,TRBV7-2,TRBJ2-1,NA,CASSFGRGRIHEQFF,TGTGCCAGCAGCTTCGGCAGGGGGCGTATCCATGAGCAGTTCTTC
TRBD2,TRBV6-8,TRBJ2-3,NA,CASSSLAGDSTDTQYF,TGTGCCAGCAGTTCCCTGGCGGGAGATAGCACAGATACGCAGTATTTT
TRBD2,TRBV5-1,TRBJ2-3,NA,CASSFLGTSGTDTQYF,TGCGCCAGCAGCTTTCTAGGGACTAGCGGAACAGATACGCAGTATTTT
TRBD2,TRBV7-9,TRBJ2-4,NA,CASSRAGGAKNIQYF,TGTGCCAGCAGCCGAGCGGGGGGAGCCAAAAACATTCAGTACTTC
NA,TRBV2,TRBJ2-7,NA,CASRPNGYEQYF,TGTGCCAGCAGACCCAACGGGTACGAGCAGTACTTC
NA,TRBV7-9,TRBJ2-2,NA,CASSSHRETGELFF,TGTGCCAGCAGCTCACACAGGGAAACCGGGGAGCTGTTTTTT
NA,TRBV7-9,TRBJ2-7,NA,CASHGVAPEF,TGTGCCAGCCATGGCGTAGCTCCCGAATTC
NA,TRBV19,TRBJ2-1,NA,CASSPPGTSSSYNEQFF,TGTGCCAGTAGTCCACCTGGGACTTCAAGCTCCTACAATGAGCAGTTCTTC
NA,TRBV6-1,TRBJ2-7,once,CASSEGQYEQYF,TGTGCCAGCAGTGAAGGACAGTACGAGCAGTACTTC
TRBD2,TRBV27,TRBJ2-2,NA,CASRVGTTIGELFF,TGTGCCAGCCGCGTCGGGACTACAATCGGGGAGCTGTTTTTT
TRBD2,TRBV4-2,TRBJ2-2,NA,CASSPLREGLPGELFF,TGTGCCAGCAGCCCCCTGCGGGAGGGCCTCCCCGGGGAGCTGTTTTTT
TRBD1,TRBV18,TRBJ2-1,NA,CASRFRDRGVDEQFF,TGTGCCAGCCGATTCCGGGACAGGGGCGTCGATGAGCAGTTCTTC
NA,TRBV6-4,TRBJ1-3,NA,CASRSRGPENDSGNTIYF,TGTGCCAGCCGAAGTAGGGGCCCCGAGAACGACTCTGGAAACACCATATATTTT
TRBD2,TRBV2,TRBJ2-7,NA,CASSADSGTYEQYF,TGTGCCAGCAGTGCTGATAGCGGGACCTACGAGCAGTACTTC
TRBD2,TRBV28,TRBJ2-7,NA,CASALGGRGWGQYF,TGTGCCAGCGCTTTGGGCGGGAGGGGCTGGGGGCAGTACTTC
TRBD2,TRBV5-6,TRBJ2-2,NA,CASSSLSVAGRSAGELFF,TGTGCCAGCAGCTCACTTAGTGTAGCGGGACGGAGCGCCGGGGAGCTGTTTTTT
TRBD2,TRBV4-2,TRBJ2-1,NA,CASSQGRGGYGNEQFF,TGTGCCAGCAGCCAAGGCCGCGGGGGATACGGCAATGAGCAGTTCTTC
TRBD1,TRBV10-3,TRBJ1-2,NA,CAITDTGQGAGGYTF,TGTGCCATCACCGATACGGGACAGGGGGCGGGAGGCTACACCTTC
NA,TRBV4-3,TRBJ2-3,NA,CASSQDPRVTDTQYF,TGCGCCAGCAGCCAAGACCCCCGAGTCACAGATACGCAGTATTTT
NA,TRBV7-6,TRBJ2-1,NA,CASGQRSRPDNEQFF,TGTGCCAGCGGGCAGCGGTCCCGACCGGACAATGAGCAGTTCTTC
NA,TRBV5-4,TRBJ2-2,once,CASSLAAGDFGGELFF,TGTGCCAGCAGCCTTGCGGCAGGGGATTTCGGCGGGGAGCTGTTTTTT
TRBD2,TRBV28,TRBJ2-1,NA,CASIVSGESSYNEQFF,TGTGCCAGCATCGTTAGCGGGGAGAGCTCCTACAATGAGCAGTTCTTC